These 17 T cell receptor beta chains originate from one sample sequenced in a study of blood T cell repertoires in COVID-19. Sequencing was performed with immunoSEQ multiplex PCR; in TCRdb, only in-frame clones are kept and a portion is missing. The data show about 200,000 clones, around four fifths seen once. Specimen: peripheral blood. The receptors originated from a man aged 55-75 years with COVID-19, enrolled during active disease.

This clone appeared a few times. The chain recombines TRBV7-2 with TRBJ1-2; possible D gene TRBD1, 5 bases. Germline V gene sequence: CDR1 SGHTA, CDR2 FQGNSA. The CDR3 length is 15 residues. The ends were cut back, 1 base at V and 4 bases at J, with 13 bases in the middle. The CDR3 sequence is CASSLVGDRSYGYTF. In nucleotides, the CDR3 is TGTGCCAGCAGCTTAGTAGGGGATAGGAGCTATGGCTACACCTTC.

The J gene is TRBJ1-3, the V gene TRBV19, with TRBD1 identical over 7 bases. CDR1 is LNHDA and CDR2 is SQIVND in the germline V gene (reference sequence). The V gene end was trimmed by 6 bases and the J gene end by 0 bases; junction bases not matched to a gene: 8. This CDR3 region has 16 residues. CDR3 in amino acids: CASRSDRLSSGNTIYF. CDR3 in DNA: TGTGCCAGTAGATCGGACAGGTTGTCCTCTGGAAACACCATATATTTT.

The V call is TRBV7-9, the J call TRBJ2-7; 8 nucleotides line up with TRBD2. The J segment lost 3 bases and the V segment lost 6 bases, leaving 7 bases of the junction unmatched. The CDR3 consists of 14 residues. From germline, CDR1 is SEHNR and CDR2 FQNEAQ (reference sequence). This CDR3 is CASSPAGADYEQYF. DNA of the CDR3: TGTGCCAGCAGTCCAGCGGGAGCGGACTACGAGCAGTACTTC.

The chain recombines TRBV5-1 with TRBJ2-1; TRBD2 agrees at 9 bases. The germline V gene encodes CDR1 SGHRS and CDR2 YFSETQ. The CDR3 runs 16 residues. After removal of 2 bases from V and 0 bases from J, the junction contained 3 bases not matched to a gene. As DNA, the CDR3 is TGCGCCAGCAGCTTACCGACTAGCGGCTCCTACAATGAGCAGTTCTTC. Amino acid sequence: CASSLPTSGSYNEQFF.

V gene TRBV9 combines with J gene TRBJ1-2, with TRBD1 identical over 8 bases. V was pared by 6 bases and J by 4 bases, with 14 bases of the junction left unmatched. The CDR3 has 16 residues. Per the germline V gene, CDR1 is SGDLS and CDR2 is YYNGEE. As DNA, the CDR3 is TGTGCCAGCAACACGGGAGATGGACAGGGAGTCTATGGCTACACCTTC. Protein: CASNTGDGQGVYGYTF.

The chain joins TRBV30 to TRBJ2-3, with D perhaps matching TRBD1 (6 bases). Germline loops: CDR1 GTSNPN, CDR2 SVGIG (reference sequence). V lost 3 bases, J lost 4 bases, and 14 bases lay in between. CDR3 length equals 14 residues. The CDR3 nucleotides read TGTGCCTGGAGGGTGACAGGAGGATCAGATACGCAGTATTTT. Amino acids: CAWRVTGGSDTQYF.

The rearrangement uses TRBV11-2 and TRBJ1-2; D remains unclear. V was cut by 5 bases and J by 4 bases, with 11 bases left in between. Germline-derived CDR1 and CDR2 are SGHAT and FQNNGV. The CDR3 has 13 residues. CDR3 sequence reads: CASSPRRVYGYTF. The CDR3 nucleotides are TGTGCCAGCAGCCCGAGGCGGGTCTATGGCTACACCTTC.

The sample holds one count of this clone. CDR3 coding DNA: TGTGCCAGCAGTTCTCGGACAGGAGATATGAACACTGAAGCTTTCTTT. Its translation: CASSSRTGDMNTEAFF. The chain uses TRBV27 and TRBJ1-1; 7 nucleotides match TRBD1. Germline loops: CDR1 MNHEY, CDR2 SMNVEV (reference sequence). After removal of 4 bases from V and 0 bases from J, the junction contained 8 bases not matched to a gene. This CDR3 has 16 amino acids.

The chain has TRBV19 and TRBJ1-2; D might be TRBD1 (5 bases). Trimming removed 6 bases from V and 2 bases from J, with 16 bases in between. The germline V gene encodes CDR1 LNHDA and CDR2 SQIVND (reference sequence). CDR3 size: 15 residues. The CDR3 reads CASRDGGTPNYGYTF. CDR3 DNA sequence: TGTGCCAGTAGGGATGGGGGGACTCCCAACTATGGCTACACCTTC.

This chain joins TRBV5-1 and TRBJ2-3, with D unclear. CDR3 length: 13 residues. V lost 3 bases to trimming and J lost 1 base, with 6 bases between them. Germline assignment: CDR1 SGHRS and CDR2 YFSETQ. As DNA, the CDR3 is TGCGCCAGCAGCTCCACAGGCACAGATACGCAGTATTTT. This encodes CASSSTGTDTQYF.

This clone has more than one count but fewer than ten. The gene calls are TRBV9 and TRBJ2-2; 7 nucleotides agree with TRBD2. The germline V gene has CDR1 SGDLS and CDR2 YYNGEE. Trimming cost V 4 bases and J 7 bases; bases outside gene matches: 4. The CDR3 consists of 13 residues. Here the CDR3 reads CASSTRGDGELFF. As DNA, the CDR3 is TGTGCCAGCAGCACACGGGGGGACGGGGAGCTGTTTTTT.

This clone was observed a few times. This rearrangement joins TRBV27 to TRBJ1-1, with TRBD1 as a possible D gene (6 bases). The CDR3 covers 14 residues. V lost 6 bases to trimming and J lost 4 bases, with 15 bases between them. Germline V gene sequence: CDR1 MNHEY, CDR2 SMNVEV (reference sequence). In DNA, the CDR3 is TGTGCCAGCAGGACCACAGGGTTTATCACTGAAGCTTTCTTT. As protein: CASRTTGFITEAFF.

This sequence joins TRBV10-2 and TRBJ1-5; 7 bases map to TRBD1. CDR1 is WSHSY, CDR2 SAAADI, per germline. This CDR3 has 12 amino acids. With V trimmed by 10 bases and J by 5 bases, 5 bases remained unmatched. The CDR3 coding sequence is TGCGCCACAGCCACAGGGGATCAGCCCCAGCATTTT. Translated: CATATGDQPQHF.

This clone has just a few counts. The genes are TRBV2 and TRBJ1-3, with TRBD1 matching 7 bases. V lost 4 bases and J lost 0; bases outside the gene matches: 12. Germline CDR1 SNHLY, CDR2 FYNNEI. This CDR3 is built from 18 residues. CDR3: CASSAGAQGTVSGNTIYF. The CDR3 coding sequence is TGTGCCAGCAGTGCGGGGGCACAGGGGACTGTCTCTGGAAACACCATATATTTT.

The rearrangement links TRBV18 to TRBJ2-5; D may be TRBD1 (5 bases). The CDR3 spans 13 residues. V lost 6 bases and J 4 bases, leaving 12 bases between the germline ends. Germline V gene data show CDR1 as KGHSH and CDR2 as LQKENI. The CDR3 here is CASSAGKGETQYF. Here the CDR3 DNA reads TGTGCCAGCTCTGCAGGGAAAGGAGAGACCCAGTACTTC.

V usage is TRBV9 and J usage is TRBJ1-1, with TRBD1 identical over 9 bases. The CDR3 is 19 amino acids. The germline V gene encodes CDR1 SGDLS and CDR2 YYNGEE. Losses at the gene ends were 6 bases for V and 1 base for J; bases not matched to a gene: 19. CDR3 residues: CASTPLGGTGPMGNTEAFF. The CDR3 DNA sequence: TGTGCCAGCACCCCCCTGGGAGGGACAGGGCCAATGGGGAACACTGAAGCTTTCTTT.

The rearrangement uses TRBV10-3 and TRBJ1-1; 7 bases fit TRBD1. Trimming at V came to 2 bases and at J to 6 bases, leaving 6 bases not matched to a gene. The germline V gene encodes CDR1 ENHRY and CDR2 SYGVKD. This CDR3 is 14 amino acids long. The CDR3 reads CAISETTGRSEAFF. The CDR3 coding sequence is TGTGCCATCAGTGAGACGACAGGGCGGTCTGAAGCTTTCTTT.